This T cell receptor beta chain was recorded in a study of T cell repertoires in cytomegalovirus infection (dated by TCRdb to the late 2010s). At the level of the whole study: The peptide stimulations were aimed at well-studied HLA-B-restricted epitopes as well as recently identified HLA-C-restricted CMV epitopes, whose presentation resists viral immunomodulation. The HLA type of each donor mattered for the analysis, because public TCR beta signatures pointed to carriage of CMV infection along with the matching HLA type. Broader findings and caveats from the paper: Carriers of CMV infection plus the relevant HLA type were discriminated by the cumulative frequency of public TCR beta family members in the study cohort and in an independent 352-donor cohort. The ex vivo response was dominated by HLA-C-restricted CMV-specific TCR beta clonotypes, and the single most frequent clonotype in two of eight donors was supplied by these HLA-C-restricted clonotypes.

The sample was run on an Illumina HiSeq 1500. TCRdb took the public reads, trimmed them with fastp at Q25, ran MiXCR for clone calling and kept in-frame beta chains. All rows with the same CDR3 protein become a single entry with the most common DNA and genes. This sample lists 800,000 to 950,000 distinct CDR3 sequences; about 30% were detected once. About an eighth of the sample is in the top ten clones. A few counts support this clonotype. Its antigen remains undetermined. No qualities accompany the bases; no much larger clone lies one base away. The treatment or condition tag for this specimen amounts to: in vitro stimulation with specific CMV peptide epitopes to enrich CMV-specific T cells. V and J are truncated by 8 bases and 0 bases respectively, leaving an intervening sequence of 7 bases. The CDR3 spans 13 residues, from the cysteine through the phenylalanine. The CDR3 DNA has 39 bases and is translated from base 1. CDR1 is given as SNHLY and CDR2 as FYNNEI, both from the germline V gene.

The sequences come from cultured CD8+ T cells from PBMCs, collected from culture after CMV antigen stimulation. The receptor was isolated from a human donor in good health (CMV status not recorded). Some clones in this sample may be carry-over from other donors' samples. The V and J segments used are TRBV2 and TRBJ2-2, with no confidently assigned D gene. The CDR3 has the sequence CASGFSNTGELFF. The sequenced DNA: TGTGCCAGCGGATTCTCGAACACCGGGGAGCTGTTTTTT.